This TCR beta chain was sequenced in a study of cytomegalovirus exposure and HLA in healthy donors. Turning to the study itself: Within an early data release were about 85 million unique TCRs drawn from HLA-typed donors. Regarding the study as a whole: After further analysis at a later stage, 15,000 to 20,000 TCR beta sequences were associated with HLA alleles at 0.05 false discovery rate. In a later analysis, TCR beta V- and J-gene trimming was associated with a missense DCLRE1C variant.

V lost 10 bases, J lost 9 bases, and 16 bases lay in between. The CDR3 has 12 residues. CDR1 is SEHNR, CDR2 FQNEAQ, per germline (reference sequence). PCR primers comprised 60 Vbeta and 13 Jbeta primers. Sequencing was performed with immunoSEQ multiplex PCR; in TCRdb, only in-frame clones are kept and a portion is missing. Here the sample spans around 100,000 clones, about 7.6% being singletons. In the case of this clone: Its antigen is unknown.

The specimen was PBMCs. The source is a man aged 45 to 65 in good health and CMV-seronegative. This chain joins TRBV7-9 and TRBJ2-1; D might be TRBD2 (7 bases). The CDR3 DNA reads TGTGCCACGGGGGGCGGGGGAATTGAGCAGTTCTTC. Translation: CATGGGGIEQFF.